The 4 T cell receptor beta chains given below trace back to one sample, sequenced in a study of HIV-infected patients and healthy controls. Around 0.5 ug RNA was reverse transcribed with alpha and beta constant-region primers. Alpha and beta chain libraries were made separately by chain-specific third strand synthesis with multiplexing indices. TCRdb analysed the 5' RACE reads with MiXCR anew, one entry per CDR3 protein. This repertoire shows 5,000 to 5,500 distinct CDR3 sequences, less than 9% found once; its top ten account for just under 20%. The repertoire came from unfractionated whole blood and reflected all unsorted peripheral T cells. The sequencing used blood, collected before antiretroviral therapy. The receptor source for this set is an adult with HIV infection.

This clonotype is labeled medium-sized (0.01 to 0.1%). V and J are TRBV30 and TRBJ2-7; tentative D call: TRBD2 (5 bases). Per the germline V gene, CDR1 is GTSNPN and CDR2 is SVGIG (reference sequence). V was cut by 2 bases and J by 3 bases, with 14 bases left in between. The CDR3 sequence is 14 residues long. The CDR3 protein is CAWSISGSVYEQYV. Written as DNA, the CDR3 is TGTGCCTGGAGTATCAGCGGTTCTGTCTACGAGCAGTACGTC.

At least ten counts were recorded for this clonotype. The rearrangement uses TRBV7-9 and TRBJ1-6, with 9 nucleotides matching TRBD1. V dropped 6 bases and J dropped 8; count of bases not matched to a gene: 8. The CDR3 totals 15 residues. CDR1 SEHNR and CDR2 FQNEAQ come from the germline V gene (reference sequence). CDR3 sequence reads: CASRHRTGVDSPLHF. Written as DNA, the CDR3 is TGTGCCAGCAGACACCGGACAGGGGTGGATTCACCCCTCCACTTT.

There are many counts of this clonotype. Written as DNA, the CDR3 is TGTGCCAGCAGCTTGGTTCCTAGCACAGATACGCAGTATTTT. It is translated as CASSLVPSTDTQYF. The V gene is TRBV5-4, the J gene TRBJ2-3; D not resolved. V lost 0 bases and J 0 bases, leaving 5 bases between the germline ends. Per the germline V gene, CDR1 is SGHNT and CDR2 is YYREEE (reference sequence). The CDR3 contains 14 residues.

This clonotype is termed medium-sized (0.01 to 0.1%). For the CDR3, the DNA is TGTGCCAGCAGCCCTAATGGGGAAGAGACCCAGTACTTC. Its protein product is CASSPNGEETQYF. V and J are TRBV7-9 and TRBJ2-5; the D is unclear. Trimming left V 5 bases short and J 3 bases short, with 10 bases between. CDR3 length equals 13 residues. The germline gives CDR1 SEHNR, CDR2 FQNEAQ (reference sequence).